This T cell receptor beta chain was profiled in a study of blood T cell repertoires in COVID-19. Looking at the study overall: Sources were T cells, B-cell-depleted T cells, or PBMCs; the material itself was cDNA or gDNA.

V was pared by 6 bases and J by 4 bases, with 8 bases of the junction left unmatched. From germline, CDR1 is MNHEY and CDR2 SMNVEV (reference sequence). The CDR3 has 15 residues. Enrolled through a virtual design, the participants were between roughly 18 and 90 years of age and came from approximately 25 US areas. This table comes from immunoSEQ multiplex PCR, and its TCRdb copy is limited to in-frame clones, with some not included. Of 300,000 to 350,000 clones listed, approximately 89% are singletons. The J gene is TRBJ1-5, the V gene TRBV27, with TRBD1 matching 8 bases. Material for sequencing was PBMCs or T cells enriched from blood (not recorded which). The TCR originated in a man aged 30-40 years who had recovered from COVID-19. The CDR3 is CASRSPGTGNQPQHF. The CDR3 nucleotides read TGTGCCAGCAGAAGCCCTGGGACAGGTAATCAGCCCCAGCATTTT.